A single sample is the source of the 25 T cell receptor beta chains below, sequenced in a study of molecular identifiers for immune sequencing clone quantification. TCRdb reanalysed the PCR reads using MiXCR and keeps one entry per CDR3 protein. The sample has 62,000 or so distinct CDR3 sequences, over 15% seen once. Sequencing used naive CD8+ T cells from blood, with Jurkat cell RNA spiked in. Sample subset: FACS-sorted CD8+CD4-CCR7+CD45RA+ naive T cells. All receptors derive from a human donor in good health. Some libraries in this study had Jurkat cell RNA spiked in.

This clonotype was detected many times. The chain has TRBV13 and TRBJ2-7; D is ambiguous. CDR1 is PRHDT, CDR2 FYEKMQ, per germline (reference sequence). Trimming cost V 5 bases and J 6 bases, with 11 bases left between them. This CDR3 region has 12 residues. The CDR3 DNA reads as TGTGCCAGCAGCCCAGAGTCGGGCGAGCAGTACTTC. Translating it yields CASSPESGEQYF. Drawing the rest from reference TRBV13 and TRBJ2-7, the complete variable domain is AAGVIQSPRHLIKEKRETATLKCYPIPRHDTVYWYQQGPGQDPQFLISFYEKMQSDKGSIPDRFSAQQFSDYHSELNMSSLELGDSALYFCASSPESGEQYFGPGTRLTVT.

In this sample, this clonotype turned up many times. The V call is TRBV20-1, the J call TRBJ1-1; no firm D call. V dropped 5 bases and J dropped 3 bases, with 13 bases sitting between them. Looked up from germline, CDR1 is DFQATT and CDR2 is SNEGSKA (reference sequence). The CDR3 length is 13 residues. In nucleotides, the CDR3 is TGCAGTGCTCCGCAGAGAGGAGACACTGAAGCTTTCTTT. Amino acids: CSAPQRGDTEAFF.

In its sample, this clonotype was seen many times. The gene calls are TRBV19 and TRBJ1-2; D is ambiguous. This CDR3 comprises 16 residues. V lost 5 bases and J 0 bases, leaving 16 bases between the germline ends. Per germline, CDR1 LNHDA and CDR2 SQIVND (reference sequence). The CDR3 coding sequence is TGTGCCAGTAGTCCCAGTAGTACGACAACTAACTATGGCTACACCTTC. Encoded protein: CASSPSSTTTNYGYTF.

In its sample, this clonotype was seen a few times. The chain couples TRBV20-1 to TRBJ2-7, with 8 bases aligning to TRBD1. V trimming: 4 bases; J trimming: 2 bases; junction bases outside the gene matches: 7. The CDR3 is 14 residues long. CDR1 and CDR2 (germline): DFQATT, SNEGSKA (reference sequence). The CDR3 region has the DNA TGCAGTGCTATCGTCCCGGGACAGGCCTACGAGCAGTACTTC. The encoded protein is CSAIVPGQAYEQYF.

V is TRBV27 and J is TRBJ2-1; 11 nucleotides agree with TRBD2. CDR3 length: 14 residues. From germline, CDR1 is MNHEY and CDR2 SMNVEV (reference sequence). Trimming at V came to 3 bases and at J to 8 bases, leaving 3 bases not matched to a gene. CDR3 sequence: CASSFTSGSHEQFF. CDR3 bases: TGTGCCAGCAGTTTCACTAGCGGGAGTCATGAGCAGTTCTTC.

This clonotype was seen many times. V is TRBV7-6 and J is TRBJ2-3; TRBD2 aligns across 7 bases. The germline CDR1 and CDR2 sequences are SGHVS and FNYEAQ. V gave up 5 bases and J gave up 4 bases; unmatched junction bases: 6. The length of the CDR3 is 14 residues. DNA of the CDR3: TGTGCCAGCAGCCTTACGGCGGGAGCAGATACGCAGTATTTT. This translates into CASSLTAGADTQYF.

At least ten counts were recorded for this clonotype. The CDR3 DNA reads TGTGCCACCAGTGATTTCGGCTGGGGGGAAGAAGAGACCCAGTACTTC. It yields the protein CATSDFGWGEEETQYF. This chain links TRBV24-1 with TRBJ2-5; a weak D match, TRBD2 (6 bases). Germline V lookup: CDR1 KGHDR, CDR2 SFDVKD. The CDR3 totals 16 residues. Deletions cut 1 base from V and 3 bases from J, with 14 bases between.

A remark on this clonotype: It may be a read error: a sequence one base away is much more abundant. The chain carries TRBV24-1 and TRBJ2-3; D ambiguous. The germline gives CDR1 KGHDR, CDR2 SFDVKD. CDR3 length equals 13 residues. CDR3 DNA sequence: TGTGCCGCCAGTGGGGTCAGCACAGATACGCAGTATTTT. Translated: CAASGVSTDTQYF.

The CDR3, as DNA: TGTGCCAGCAGCTCTGGGACAGGGGAGGCAGCTTTCTTT. Its protein is CASSSGTGEAAFF. The rearrangement uses TRBV5-6 and TRBJ1-1; TRBD1 matches at 10 bases. Germline V gene sequence: CDR1 SGHDT, CDR2 YYEEEE. This CDR3 is built from 13 residues. Trimming cost V 3 bases and J 10 bases; bases outside gene matches: 6.

Of note for this clonotype: A read error may be the cause here, since a much bigger clone is one base away. The V gene is TRBV14, the J gene TRBJ2-1; no clear D. Germline V lookup: CDR1 SGHDN, CDR2 FVKESK. V was shortened by 0 bases and J by 0 bases, with 9 bases between the two germline ends. The CDR3 extends over 16 amino acids. As DNA, the CDR3 is TGTGCCAGCAGCCAAGACTTACCAAACTCCTACAATGAGCAGTTCTTC. Encoded protein: CASSQDLPNSYNEQFF.

By share of the sample, this clonotype is medium-sized. The chain uses TRBV9 and TRBJ2-3, with 12 positions matching TRBD2. Trimming removed 0 bases from V and 5 bases from J; junction bases left unmatched: 10. CDR3 length: 18 residues. Germline-derived CDR1 and CDR2 are SGDLS and YYNGEE. The CDR3 loop is CASSVATGGLAGIDTQYF. DNA of the CDR3: TGTGCCAGCAGCGTAGCTACCGGAGGACTAGCGGGAATAGATACGCAGTATTTT.

At least ten counts were recorded for this clonotype. The chain recombines TRBV29-1 with TRBJ1-3; D unclear. The CDR3 is made up of 13 amino acids. Germline V lookup: CDR1 SQVTM, CDR2 ANQGSEA. The CDR3 sequence is CFSGPLSGDTIYF. In nucleotides, the CDR3 is TGCTTCAGCGGACCCCTTTCCGGGGACACCATATATTTT.

The V call is TRBV27, the J call TRBJ2-2; no firm D call. The germline gives CDR1 MNHEY, CDR2 SMNVEV (reference sequence). The CDR3 is made up of 13 amino acids. Deletions cut 1 base from V and 6 bases from J, with 6 bases between. The CDR3 sequence: CASSLWGAGELFF. The CDR3 DNA is TGTGCCAGCAGTTTATGGGGTGCCGGGGAGCTGTTTTTT.

Ten or more counts support this clonotype. This chain joins TRBV25-1 and TRBJ2-2, with no clear D. The CDR3 extends over 18 amino acids. Trimming cost V 5 bases and J 0 bases, with 19 bases left between them. Germline V lookup: CDR1 MGHDK, CDR2 SYGVNS. CDR3: CASSPQRVGYANTGELFF. The CDR3 DNA is TGTGCCAGCAGTCCACAAAGGGTTGGGTACGCGAACACCGGGGAGCTGTTTTTT.

This clonotype appeared many times. The gene calls are TRBV27 and TRBJ1-1; D is unresolved. V was trimmed by 2 bases and J by 6 bases, leaving 16 bases between them. The CDR3 spans 15 residues. Germline values: CDR1 MNHEY, CDR2 SMNVEV (reference sequence). The CDR3, as DNA: TGTGCCAGCAGTTTACTAAGGCCTAACCGGGCTGAAGCTTTCTTT. It translates to CASSLLRPNRAEAFF.

A word on this clonotype: This may be a read error: a much more frequent sequence differs by one nucleotide. The rearrangement joins TRBV28 to TRBJ2-3; D is unclear. V was clipped by 4 bases and J by 4 bases, with 6 bases between them. This CDR3 comprises 12 residues. Germline-derived CDR1 and CDR2 are MDHEN and SYDVKM. The CDR3 loop is CASSSPPDTQYF. In nucleotides, the CDR3 is TGTGCCAGCAGTTCCCCGCCAGATACGCAGTATTTT.

This chain uses TRBV5-3 with TRBJ2-1, with a weak D call TRBD1 (6 bases). TRBV5-3 is known as an ORF, though its function is uncertain. Between the trimmed V and J ends, which lost 8 bases and 12 bases, there was a span of 27 bases. The CDR3 is 15 residues long. CDR3 bases: TGTGCCAGCAGTAAAGATGACAGGTTGTCGGATGGGCAGTTCTTC. This encodes CASSKDDRLSDGQFF.

For this clonotype: This clone may be a read error of a much larger clone one base away. The V call is TRBV12-3 or TRBV12-4, the J call TRBJ2-5; D gene ambiguous. Trimming shortened V by 8 bases and J by 5 bases, and 21 bases separated the two germline ends. The CDR3 consists of 15 residues. CDR3 region: CASCPPGLIRETQYF. CDR3 sequence (DNA): TGTGCCAGCTGTCCCCCGGGCCTCATCAGGGAGACCCAGTACTTC.

This clonotype was seen many times. The chain employs TRBV25-1 and TRBJ2-3; tentatively, D is TRBD2 (6 bases). From germline, CDR1 is MGHDK and CDR2 SYGVNS. This CDR3 is built from 14 residues. Trimming stripped 5 bases from V and 6 bases from J, with 15 bases between. This chain's CDR3 is CASSRGLGADTQYF. CDR3 nucleotide sequence: TGTGCCAGCAGTCGGGGACTCGGGGCTGATACGCAGTATTTT.

Many counts were recorded for this clonotype. V gene TRBV6-2 or TRBV6-3 combines with J gene TRBJ2-1; D gene unclear. V was clipped by 6 bases and J by 9 bases, with 15 bases between them. CDR1 is MNHEY, CDR2 SVGEGT, per germline. The CDR3 is 13 residues long. The CDR3 sequence: CASSRESVGEQFF. CDR3 sequence (DNA): TGTGCCAGCAGCCGCGAGTCGGTGGGTGAGCAGTTCTTC.

Comment on this clonotype: This may arise from a read error, as a much more abundant clone is one base away. V and J are TRBV20-1 and TRBJ2-7; D possibly corresponds to TRBD1 (5 bases). The CDR3 has 11 residues. Germline-derived CDR1 and CDR2 are DFQATT and SNEGSKA (reference sequence). V was trimmed by 5 bases and J by 3 bases, leaving 8 bases between them. DNA for the CDR3: TGCAGTGCTGGCAGGGACTACGAGCAGTACTTC. It yields the protein CSAGRDYEQYF.

This clonotype was found many times. The CDR3 sequence: CASSERQASHPQHF. The CDR3 DNA is TGTGCCAGCAGTGAACGGCAGGCGAGTCATCCCCAGCATTTT. The chain couples TRBV2 to TRBJ1-5; D is unclear. The CDR3 spans 14 residues. Germline V gives CDR1 SNHLY, CDR2 FYNNEI. V was pared by 2 bases and J by 10 bases, with 15 bases between. Full variable domain (missing parts from reference TRBV2 and TRBJ1-5): EPEVTQTPSHQVTQMGQEVILRCVPISNHLYFYWYRQILGQKVEFLVSFYNNEISEKSEIFDDQFSVERPDGSNFTLKIRSTKLEDSAMYFCASSERQASHPQHFGDGTRLSIL.

This chain connects TRBV11-2 to TRBJ2-1, with D unclear. This CDR3 region has 16 residues. CDR1 and CDR2 from the germline V gene are SGHAT and FQNNGV. Trimming shortened V by 4 bases and J by 4 bases, and 17 bases separated the two germline ends. CDR3 bases: TGTGCCAGCAGCTCCAGTGGGTACCTGGAATACAATGAGCAGTTCTTC. It encodes CASSSSGYLEYNEQFF.

The chain links TRBV11-2 to TRBJ2-7; the D is unclear. CDR1 SGHAT and CDR2 FQNNGV come from the germline V gene. V was shortened by 4 bases and J by 4 bases, with 17 bases between the two germline ends. The CDR3 length is 15 residues. Written as DNA, the CDR3 is TGTGCCAGCAGCTCAGAGGCAAAAACGCTTTACGAGCAGTACTTC. It translates to CASSSEAKTLYEQYF.

This clonotype was detected many times. This sequence joins TRBV7-9 and TRBJ1-1; D call uncertain. The CDR3 contains 13 residues. Germline V gene lookup returns CDR1 SEHNR and CDR2 FQNEAQ (reference sequence). The V and J ends lost 2 bases and 6 bases respectively, with 10 bases between them. CDR3 sequence: CASSLTTTAEAFF. CDR3 in DNA: TGTGCCAGCAGCTTAACCACGACTGCTGAAGCTTTCTTT. Based on the CDR3 plus reference TRBV7-9 and TRBJ1-1, the full variable domain is DTGVSQNPRHKITKRGQNVTFRCDPISEHNRLYWYRQTLGQGPEFLTYFQNEAQLEKSRLLSDRFSAERPKGSFSTLEIQRTEQGDSAMYLCASSLTTTAEAFFGQGTRLTVV.